This TCR beta chain comes out of a study of metastatic and nonmetastatic thyroid tumors. Original processing methods: Differences in CDR3 between clinicopathological groups were drawn on to build a classifier intended to discriminate distant-metastatic papillary thyroid cancer patients. TCRdb recomputed clones from the PCR reads via MiXCR. For this entry, the V and J calls and clone size follow TCRdb and not the study's own pipeline. In the table there are tens of thousands of clones, over 9.5% of which are singletons. V lost 5 bases, J lost 3 bases, and 14 bases stayed unmatched. The germline gives CDR1 SGHAT, CDR2 FQNNGV. The CDR3 consists of 17 residues. Patients were all untreated before their thyroid surgery.

Input material: blood. The TCR originated in a female donor with papillary thyroid cancer or a benign thyroid nodule (not recorded which). Some clones in this sample may be carry-over from other donors' samples. V gene TRBV11-2 combines with J gene TRBJ2-7, with 9 bases identical to TRBD1. The CDR3 reads CASSPEGTGIFRYEQYF. For the CDR3, the DNA is TGTGCCAGCAGCCCTGAGGGGACAGGGATCTTTCGCTACGAGCAGTACTTC.